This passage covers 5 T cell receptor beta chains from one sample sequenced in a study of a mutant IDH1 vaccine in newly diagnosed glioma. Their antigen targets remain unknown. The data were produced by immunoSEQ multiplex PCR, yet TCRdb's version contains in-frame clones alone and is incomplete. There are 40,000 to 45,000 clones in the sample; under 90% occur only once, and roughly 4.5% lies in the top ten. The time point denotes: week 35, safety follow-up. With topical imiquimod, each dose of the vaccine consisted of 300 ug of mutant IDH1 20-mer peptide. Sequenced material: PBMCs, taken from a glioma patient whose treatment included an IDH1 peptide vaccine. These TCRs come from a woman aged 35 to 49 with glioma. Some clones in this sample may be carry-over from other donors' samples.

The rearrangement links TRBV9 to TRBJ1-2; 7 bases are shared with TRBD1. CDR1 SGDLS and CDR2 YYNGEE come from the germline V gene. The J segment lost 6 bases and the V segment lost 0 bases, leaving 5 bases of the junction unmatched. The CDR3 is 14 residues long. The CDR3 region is CASSVVEGADGYTF. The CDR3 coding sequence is TGTGCCAGCAGCGTAGTCGAGGGGGCGGATGGCTACACCTTC. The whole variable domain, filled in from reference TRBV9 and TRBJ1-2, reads DSGVTQTPKHLITATGQRVTLRCSPRSGDLSVYWYQQSLDQGLQFLIQYYNGEERAKGNILERFSAQQFPDLHSELNLSSLELGDSALYFCASSVVEGADGYTFGSGTRLTVV.

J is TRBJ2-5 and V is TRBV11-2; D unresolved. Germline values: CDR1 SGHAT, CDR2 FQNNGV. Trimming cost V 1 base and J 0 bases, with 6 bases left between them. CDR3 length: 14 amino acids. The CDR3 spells CASSLATDQETQYF. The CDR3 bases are TGTGCCAGCAGCTTAGCTACAGACCAAGAGACCCAGTACTTC.

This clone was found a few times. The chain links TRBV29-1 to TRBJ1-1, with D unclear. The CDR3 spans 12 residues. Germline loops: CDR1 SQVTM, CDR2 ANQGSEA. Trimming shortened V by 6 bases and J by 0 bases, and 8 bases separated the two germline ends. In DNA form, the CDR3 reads TGCAGCGTATCCGCGGTGAACACTGAAGCTTTCTTT. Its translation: CSVSAVNTEAFF.

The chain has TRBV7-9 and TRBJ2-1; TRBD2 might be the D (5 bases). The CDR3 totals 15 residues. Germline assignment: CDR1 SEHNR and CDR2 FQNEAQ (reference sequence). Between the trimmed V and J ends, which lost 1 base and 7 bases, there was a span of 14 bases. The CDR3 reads CASSLVGLLGNEQFF. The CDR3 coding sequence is TGTGCCAGCAGCTTAGTAGGACTCCTGGGAAATGAGCAGTTCTTC.

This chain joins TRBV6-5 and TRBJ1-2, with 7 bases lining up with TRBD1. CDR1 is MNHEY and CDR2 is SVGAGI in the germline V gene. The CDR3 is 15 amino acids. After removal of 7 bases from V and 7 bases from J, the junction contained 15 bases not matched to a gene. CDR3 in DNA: TGTGCCAGCAACGAACACAGGGGTACGACTGGTGGCTACACCTTC. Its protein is CASNEHRGTTGGYTF.